This paragraph reports one T cell receptor (beta chain). Its antigen remains unidentified. The time point here: persistent/refractory GD, antithyroid drugs over 5 years with positive TRAb. Generation of the TCR library employed RNA extracted from PBMCs. This sample was taken from a study of regulatory T cells in long-lasting Graves disease. Background on the study: Positivity for TSH receptor antibodies plus over 5 years of antithyroid drugs meant persistent Graves' disease. Study conclusions and caveats: Only a small sample size was used, which may have cut accuracy. Sharing of public clonotypes was greater in persistent patients (approximately 2,700) than in new patients (around 930).

Library construction for TCR beta used iRepertoire HTBI primers and Arm-PCR of CDR3 regions. MiXCR, run by TCRdb on the multiplex PCR reads, gives a single entry per CDR3 protein. Found here are 400,000 to 500,000 distinct CDR3 sequences, around a fifth of them singletons; the top ten hold more than 13%. This clonotype originated in a female donor with Graves disease. Here the sequenced sample was peripheral blood mononuclear cells (PBMCs), taken when the disease was refractory, from a patient treated with antithyroid drugs.

The CDR3 bases are TGTGCCAGCAGCTTAGACCCCGGGAGGGGGCTGTACTTC. Residues: CASSLDPGRGLYF. The rearrangement uses TRBV11-3 and TRBJ2-7; TRBD2 is a possible D gene (8 bases). Between the trimmed V and J ends, which lost 0 bases and 12 bases, there was a span of 15 bases. The V gene's germline CDR1 is SGHNT and CDR2 YENEEA. This CDR3 is 13 amino acids long.